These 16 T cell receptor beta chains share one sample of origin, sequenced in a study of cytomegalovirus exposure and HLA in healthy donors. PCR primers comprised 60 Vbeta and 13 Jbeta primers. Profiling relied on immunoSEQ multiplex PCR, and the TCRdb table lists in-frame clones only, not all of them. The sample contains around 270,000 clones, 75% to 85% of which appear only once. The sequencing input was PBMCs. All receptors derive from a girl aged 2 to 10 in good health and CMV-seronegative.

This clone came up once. The CDR3 reads CASSQVFGLGIDEQYF. DNA of the CDR3: TGTGCCAGCAGCCAAGTATTTGGACTCGGCATCGACGAGCAGTACTTC. The V and J genes are TRBV4-2 and TRBJ2-7, with D perhaps matching TRBD2 (5 bases). Looked up from germline, CDR1 is LGHNA and CDR2 is YNFKEQ. V was trimmed by 1 base and J by 5 bases, leaving 18 bases between them. CDR3 size: 16 residues.

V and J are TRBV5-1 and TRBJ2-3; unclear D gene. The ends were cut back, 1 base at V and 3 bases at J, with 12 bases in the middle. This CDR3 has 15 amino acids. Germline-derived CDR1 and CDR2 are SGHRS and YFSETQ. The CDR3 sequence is CASSLQVVGTDTQYF. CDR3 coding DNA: TGCGCCAGCAGCTTGCAGGTAGTGGGTACAGATACGCAGTATTTT.

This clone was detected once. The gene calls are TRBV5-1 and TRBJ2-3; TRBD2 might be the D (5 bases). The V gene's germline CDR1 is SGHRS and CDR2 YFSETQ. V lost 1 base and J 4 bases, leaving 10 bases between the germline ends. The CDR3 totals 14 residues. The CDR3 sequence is CASSLPSRADTQYF. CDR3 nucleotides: TGCGCCAGCAGCTTGCCTAGCAGAGCAGATACGCAGTATTTT.

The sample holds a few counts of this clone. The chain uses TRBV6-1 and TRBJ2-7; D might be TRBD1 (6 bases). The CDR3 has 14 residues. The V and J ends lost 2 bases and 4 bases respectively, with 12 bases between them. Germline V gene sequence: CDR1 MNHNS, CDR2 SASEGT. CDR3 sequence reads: CASSEWGQGYEQYF. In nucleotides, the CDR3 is TGTGCCAGCAGTGAATGGGGGCAGGGTTACGAGCAGTACTTC.

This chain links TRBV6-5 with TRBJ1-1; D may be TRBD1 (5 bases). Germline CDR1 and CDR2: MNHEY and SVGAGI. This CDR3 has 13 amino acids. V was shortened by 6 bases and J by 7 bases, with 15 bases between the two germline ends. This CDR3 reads CASRFREVHEAFF. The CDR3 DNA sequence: TGTGCCAGCAGATTCAGGGAGGTTCATGAAGCTTTCTTT.

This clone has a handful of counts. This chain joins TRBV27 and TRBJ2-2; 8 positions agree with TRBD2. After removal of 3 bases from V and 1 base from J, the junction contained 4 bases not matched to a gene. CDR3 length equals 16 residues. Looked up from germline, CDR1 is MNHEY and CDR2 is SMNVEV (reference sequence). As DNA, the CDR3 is TGTGCCAGCAGTTTCTCGCTAGCGGGGAACACCGGGGAGCTGTTTTTT. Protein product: CASSFSLAGNTGELFF.

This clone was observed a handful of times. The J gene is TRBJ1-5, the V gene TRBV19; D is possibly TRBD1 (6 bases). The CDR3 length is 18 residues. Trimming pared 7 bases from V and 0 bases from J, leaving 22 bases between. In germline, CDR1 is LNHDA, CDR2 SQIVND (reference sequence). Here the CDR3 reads CASTPGTYHPYSNQPQHF. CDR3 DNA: TGTGCCAGTACCCCCGGGACATACCACCCTTATAGCAATCAGCCCCAGCATTTT.

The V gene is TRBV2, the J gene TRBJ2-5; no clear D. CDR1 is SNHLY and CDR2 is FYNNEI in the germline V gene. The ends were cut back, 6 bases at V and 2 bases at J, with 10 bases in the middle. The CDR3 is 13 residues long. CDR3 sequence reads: CASSAAVQETQYF. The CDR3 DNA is TGTGCCAGCAGCGCCGCAGTACAAGAGACCCAGTACTTC.

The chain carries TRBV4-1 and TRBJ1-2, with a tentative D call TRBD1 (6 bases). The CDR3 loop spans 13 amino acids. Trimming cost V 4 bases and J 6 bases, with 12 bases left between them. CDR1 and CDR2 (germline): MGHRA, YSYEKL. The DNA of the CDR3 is TGCGCCAGCAGCCTGGGGGGGCGCCATGGCTACACCTTC. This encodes CASSLGGRHGYTF.

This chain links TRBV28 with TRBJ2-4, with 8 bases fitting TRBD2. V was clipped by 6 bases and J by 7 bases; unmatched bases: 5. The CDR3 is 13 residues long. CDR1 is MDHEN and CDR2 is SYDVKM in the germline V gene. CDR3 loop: CASSTGGVNIQYF. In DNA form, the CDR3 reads TGTGCCAGCAGCACCGGGGGGGTGAACATTCAGTACTTC.

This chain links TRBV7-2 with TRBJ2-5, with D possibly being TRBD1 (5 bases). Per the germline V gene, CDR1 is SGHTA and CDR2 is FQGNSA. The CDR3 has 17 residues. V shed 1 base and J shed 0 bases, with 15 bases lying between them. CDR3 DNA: TGTGCCAGCAGCTTAGGTTGGGGCGCTGGAGACCAAGAGACCCAGTACTTC. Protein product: CASSLGWGAGDQETQYF.

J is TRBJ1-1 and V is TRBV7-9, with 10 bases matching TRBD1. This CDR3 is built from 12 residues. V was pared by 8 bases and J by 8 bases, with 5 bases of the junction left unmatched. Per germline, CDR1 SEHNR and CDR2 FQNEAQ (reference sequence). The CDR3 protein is CASLTGGAEAFF. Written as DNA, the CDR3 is TGTGCCAGCCTGACAGGGGGCGCCGAAGCTTTCTTT.

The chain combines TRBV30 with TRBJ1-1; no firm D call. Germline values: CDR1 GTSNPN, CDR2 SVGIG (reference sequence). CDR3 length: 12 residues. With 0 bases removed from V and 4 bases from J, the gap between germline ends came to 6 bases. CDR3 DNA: TGTGCCTGGAGTGTTTTCGGCACTGAAGCTTTCTTT. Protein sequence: CAWSVFGTEAFF.

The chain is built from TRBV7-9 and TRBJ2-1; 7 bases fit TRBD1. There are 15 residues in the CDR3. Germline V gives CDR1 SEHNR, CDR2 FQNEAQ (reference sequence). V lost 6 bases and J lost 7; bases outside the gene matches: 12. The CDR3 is CASRNDRALMNEQFF. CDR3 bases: TGTGCCAGCAGAAATGACAGGGCCCTAATGAATGAGCAGTTCTTC.

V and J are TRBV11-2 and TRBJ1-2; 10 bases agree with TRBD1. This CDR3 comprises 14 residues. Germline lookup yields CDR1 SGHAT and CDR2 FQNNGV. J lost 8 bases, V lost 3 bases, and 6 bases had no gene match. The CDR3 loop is CASSLTGGAGGYTF. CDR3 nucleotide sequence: TGTGCCAGCAGCTTGACAGGGGGCGCCGGCGGCTACACCTTC.

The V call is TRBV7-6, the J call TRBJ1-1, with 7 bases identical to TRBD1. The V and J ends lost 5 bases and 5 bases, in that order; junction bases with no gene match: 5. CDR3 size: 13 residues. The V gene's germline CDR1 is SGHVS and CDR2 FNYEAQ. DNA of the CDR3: TGTGCCAGCAGCATGCGCAGGGGGACTGAAGCTTTCTTT. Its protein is CASSMRRGTEAFF.